The next 6 T cell receptor beta chains were all read from a single sample in a study of cytomegalovirus exposure and HLA in healthy donors. Vbeta (60) and Jbeta (13) primers were used in the PCR. Data came from immunoSEQ multiplex PCR; TCRdb stores just in-frame clones and leaves some out. The sample shows 100,000 or so clones, about 83% of them seen only once. Sequencing was done on a sample of PBMCs. These receptors were taken from a man between 18 and 29 years old in good health and CMV-seronegative.

V is TRBV6-5 and J is TRBJ1-2; D may be TRBD1 (6 bases). This CDR3 has 15 amino acids. Germline CDR1 is MNHEY and CDR2 is SVGAGI. V gave up 5 bases and J gave up 0 bases, with 13 bases separating them. The CDR3 bases are TGTGCCAGCAGTCCCGGGACACCTTCTAACTATGGCTACACCTTC. Amino acid sequence: CASSPGTPSNYGYTF.

The rearrangement links TRBV9 to TRBJ1-1; possibly TRBD1 for D (5 bases). Trimming took 3 bases from V and 0 from J, leaving 12 bases between them. The CDR3 has 15 residues. Per germline, CDR1 SGDLS and CDR2 YYNGEE. The CDR3 reads CASSAAGTMNTEAFF. The CDR3 bases are TGTGCCAGCAGCGCCGCCGGGACTATGAACACTGAAGCTTTCTTT.

This CDR3 reads CATSRGQGSGNTIYF. The CDR3, as DNA: TGTGCCACCAGCAGAGGACAGGGCTCTGGAAACACCATATATTTT. The chain uses TRBV15 and TRBJ1-3, with 7 positions matching TRBD1. From germline, CDR1 is LNHNV and CDR2 YYDKDF (reference sequence). This CDR3 is built from 15 residues. V lost 1 base and J lost 0; bases outside the gene matches: 0. Full variable domain (missing parts from reference TRBV15 and TRBJ1-3): DAMVIQNPRYQVTQFGKPVTLSCSQTLNHNVMYWYQQKSSQAPKLLFHYYDKDFNNEADTPDNFQSRRPNTSFCFLDIRSPGLGDTAMYLCATSRGQGSGNTIYFGEGSWLTVV.

This clone was recorded a few times. The CDR3 reads CASSLAMASGSRTYNEQFF. The CDR3 nucleotides are TGCGCCAGCAGCTTGGCGATGGCTAGCGGGAGCCGAACCTACAATGAGCAGTTCTTC. The rearrangement joins TRBV5-1 to TRBJ2-1; 10 nucleotides agree with TRBD2. The trim removed 0 bases at V and 2 bases at J, leaving 11 bases unmatched. Germline V gene lookup returns CDR1 SGHRS and CDR2 YFSETQ. The CDR3 is 19 amino acids.

In this sample, this clone turned up a few times. The gene calls are TRBV7-2 and TRBJ2-3; 9 positions agree with TRBD2. There are 15 residues in the CDR3. CDR1 and CDR2 (germline): SGHTA, FQGNSA. The V gene end was trimmed by 1 base and the J gene end by 2 bases; junction bases not matched to a gene: 1. CDR3 nucleotides: TGTGCCAGCAGCTTAGGACTAGCGGTCACAGATACGCAGTATTTT. Translating gives CASSLGLAVTDTQYF.

Details on this clone: Within the sample, other DNA sequences also encode this same CDR3. This rearrangement joins TRBV30 to TRBJ2-7; no definite D call. The V end was cut by 0 bases, the J end by 7 bases, with 13 bases between. The CDR3 extends over 13 amino acids. Germline values: CDR1 GTSNPN, CDR2 SVGIG (reference sequence). This CDR3 is CAWSVLHATEQYF. CDR3 in DNA: TGTGCCTGGAGTGTACTTCACGCAACTGAGCAGTACTTC.